These 9 T cell receptor beta chains originate from one sample sequenced in a study of blood T cell repertoires in COVID-19 (dated by TCRdb to about 2020). Receptors were amplified or captured by the immunoSEQ multiplex PCR assay. What TCRdb holds here is the immuneACCESS table cut down to in-frame rearrangements. Part of the clones is not present; checked against another copy, under half of the missing clones reflect an unresolved V gene, and the others are unexplained. This sample gives about 140,000 clones in total; roughly 76% of them show up just once. The top ten clonotypes cover around 13% of the sample. The sequencing sample was made of peripheral blood. All receptors come from an elderly man with acute or convalescent COVID-19.

This sequence joins TRBV5-1 and TRBJ2-7, with 7 bases identical to TRBD1. V dropped 2 bases and J dropped 0; count of bases not matched to a gene: 5. Per germline, CDR1 SGHRS and CDR2 YFSETQ. This CDR3 spans 15 amino acids. DNA of the CDR3: TGCGCCAGCAGCTTTTCGACAGGGAGCTCCTACGAGCAGTACTTC. Protein: CASSFSTGSSYEQYF.

The genes are TRBV11-2 and TRBJ2-3; no definite D call. Germline V CDR1 and CDR2: SGHAT, FQNNGV. CDR3 length: 12 amino acids. V lost 3 bases and J 8 bases, leaving 9 bases between the germline ends. The CDR3 reads CASSFAGFTQYF. CDR3 nucleotide sequence: TGTGCCAGCAGCTTTGCCGGGTTTACGCAGTATTTT.

The count of this clone is one. V and J are TRBV30 and TRBJ1-3, with D possibly TRBD1 on 5 matching bases. The CDR3 runs to 13 residues. Germline V CDR1 and CDR2: GTSNPN, SVGIG (reference sequence). With 0 bases removed from V and 3 bases from J, the gap between germline ends came to 6 bases. The CDR3 coding sequence is TGTGCCTGGAGTGTGCAGGGTGGAAACACCATATATTTT. Translation gives CAWSVQGGNTIYF.

This clone has only one observation. V gene TRBV11-2 combines with J gene TRBJ2-3; D uncertain. The CDR3 extends over 12 amino acids. The V gene lost 2 bases and the J gene lost 6 bases, with 6 bases spanning the gap. In germline, CDR1 is SGHAT, CDR2 FQNNGV. The CDR3 protein is CASSLNMDTQYF. CDR3 nucleotide sequence: TGTGCCAGCAGCTTAAATATGGATACGCAGTATTTT.

The chain uses TRBV27 and TRBJ2-7; D might be TRBD2 (6 bases). This CDR3 comprises 15 residues. CDR1 MNHEY and CDR2 SMNVEV come from the germline V gene (reference sequence). V was clipped by 6 bases and J by 6 bases, with 21 bases between them. The CDR3 loop reads CASSLRAELGGEQYF. CDR3 DNA: TGTGCCAGCAGCCTCCGTGCGGAACTCGGGGGCGAGCAGTACTTC.

V gene TRBV9 combines with J gene TRBJ1-2; 9 nucleotides line up with TRBD1. J was trimmed by 7 bases and V by 0 bases; bases with no gene match: 1. This CDR3 is built from 13 residues. Germline V CDR1 and CDR2: SGDLS, YYNGEE. For the CDR3, the DNA is TGTGCCAGCAGCGTAGCGACAGGGGGTGGCTACACCTTC. Protein product: CASSVATGGGYTF. Drawing the rest from reference TRBV9 and TRBJ1-2, the complete variable domain is DSGVTQTPKHLITATGQRVTLRCSPRSGDLSVYWYQQSLDQGLQFLIQYYNGEERAKGNILERFSAQQFPDLHSELNLSSLELGDSALYFCASSVATGGGYTFGSGTRLTVV.

Here the CDR3 reads CASSVQTGQDQPQHF. The CDR3, as DNA: TGTGCCAGCAGCGTCCAGACAGGTCAGGACCAGCCCCAGCATTTT. The chain uses TRBV7-8 and TRBJ1-5; tentative D call: TRBD1 (6 bases). The CDR3 runs 15 residues. Trimming removed 5 bases at V and 7 bases at J, with 18 bases between. CDR1 is SGHVS and CDR2 is FQNEAQ in the germline V gene.

The rearrangement joins TRBV5-1 to TRBJ2-5; 7 bases are shared with TRBD1. The CDR3 length is 13 residues. Germline V gives CDR1 SGHRS, CDR2 YFSETQ. The ends lost 4 bases at V and 2 bases at J; junction bases unmatched: 2. The CDR3, as DNA: TGCGCCAGCAGCGGGACAGCGCAAGAGACCCAGTACTTC. Protein sequence: CASSGTAQETQYF.

This clone was recorded only once. The rearrangement uses TRBV29-1 and TRBJ1-2; 9 bases agree with TRBD1. V gave up 5 bases and J gave up 8 bases; unmatched junction bases: 6. CDR1 and CDR2 (germline): SQVTM, ANQGSEA. The CDR3 totals 12 residues. The chain's CDR3 is CSVLGQGGGYTF. The DNA for the CDR3 is TGCAGCGTTTTGGGACAGGGCGGGGGCTACACCTTC.